Listed below are T cell receptor beta chains from one sample, sequenced in a study of shared clonotypes between healthy human individuals. Measured with immunoSEQ multiplex PCR; TCRdb has only the in-frame clones, and not every one. The table lists roughly 2,000,000 clones, around 96% of them singletons. The specimen was naive CD8+ T cells sorted from blood. These receptors were obtained from a man aged 18 to 35 in good health. Both conserved end residues are part of each CDR3. Each record gives: J gene, V gene, CDR3 protein.

J gene: TRBJ1-2; V gene: TRBV5-6; CDR3 protein: CASSLVEEHGLYGYTF
J gene: TRBJ2-1; V gene: TRBV27; CDR3 protein: CASSPDGGPSYNEQFF
J gene: TRBJ2-1; V gene: TRBV27; CDR3 protein: CASSLAGPSYNEQFF
J gene: TRBJ2-7; V gene: TRBV4-1; CDR3 protein: CASSHGGTGGHEQYF
J gene: TRBJ2-7; V gene: TRBV6-1; CDR3 protein: CASRGLRDSSYEQYF
J gene: TRBJ1-1; V gene: TRBV4-1; CDR3 protein: CASSQEMSRAYSEAFF
J gene: TRBJ2-2; V gene: TRBV9; CDR3 protein: CASSGIPGQGVTGELFF
J gene: TRBJ2-7; V gene: TRBV7-8; CDR3 protein: CASSSRGGLSEQYF
J gene: TRBJ1-4; V gene: TRBV5-1; CDR3 protein: CASSLESGGEKLFF
J gene: TRBJ2-2; V gene: TRBV27; CDR3 protein: CASSLSMAGELFF
J gene: TRBJ1-2; V gene: TRBV4-1; CDR3 protein: CASSQGRTGSAGYTF
J gene: TRBJ2-7; V gene: TRBV30; CDR3 protein: CARTGDSYEQYF
J gene: TRBJ2-1; V gene: TRBV6-4; CDR3 protein: CASLVADANEQFF
J gene: TRBJ1-1; V gene: TRBV11-2; CDR3 protein: CASSPGIPEAFF
J gene: TRBJ2-5; V gene: TRBV5-6; CDR3 protein: CASSPYGQIFQETQYF
J gene: TRBJ2-7; V gene: TRBV5-6; CDR3 protein: CASSPGPGYEQYF
J gene: TRBJ1-6; V gene: TRBV7-9; CDR3 protein: CASSVQRGGNSPLHF
J gene: TRBJ1-4; V gene: TRBV18; CDR3 protein: CASSRTTLTLPNEKLFF
J gene: TRBJ2-7; V gene: TRBV27; CDR3 protein: CASSLLAGGSSYEQYF
J gene: TRBJ2-1; V gene: TRBV30; CDR3 protein: CAWSSGSGSNEQFF
J gene: TRBJ2-7; V gene: TRBV2; CDR3 protein: CASSERGDAPYEQYF
J gene: TRBJ2-7; V gene: TRBV13; CDR3 protein: CASSTGHLDYEQYF
J gene: TRBJ2-1; V gene: TRBV5-1; CDR3 protein: CASSSARGEQFF
J gene: TRBJ2-7; V gene: TRBV4-1; CDR3 protein: CASSRQEDSFYEQYF
J gene: TRBJ2-7; V gene: TRBV7-9; CDR3 protein: CASSSKEGNEQYF
J gene: TRBJ2-7; V gene: TRBV5-4; CDR3 protein: CASSSRGSYEQYF
J gene: TRBJ2-3; V gene: TRBV7-8; CDR3 protein: CASSMRELAGFTDTQYF
J gene: TRBJ2-5; V gene: TRBV9; CDR3 protein: CASSAGQETQETQYF
J gene: TRBJ2-7; V gene: TRBV7-2; CDR3 protein: CASSLVEPWREQYSYEQYF
J gene: TRBJ1-2; V gene: TRBV4-1; CDR3 protein: CASRQVTAGLGYTF
J gene: TRBJ1-1; V gene: TRBV6-6; CDR3 protein: CASSRTGTEAFF
J gene: TRBJ2-1; V gene: TRBV7-9; CDR3 protein: CASSPSGTIYNEQFF
J gene: TRBJ2-7; V gene: TRBV4-1; CDR3 protein: CASSQDGGVLYEQYF
J gene: TRBJ1-1; V gene: TRBV7-8; CDR3 protein: CASSPMEIKATEAFF
J gene: TRBJ2-3; V gene: TRBV5-1; CDR3 protein: CASTRVGGSPDTQYF
J gene: TRBJ2-2; V gene: TRBV5-6; CDR3 protein: CASSPGGLATNTGELFF
J gene: TRBJ1-1; V gene: TRBV4-1; CDR3 protein: CASSQRDSGMNTEAFF
J gene: TRBJ2-1; V gene: TRBV9; CDR3 protein: CASSAGGLDNEQFF
J gene: TRBJ1-1; V gene: TRBV7-8; CDR3 protein: CASSRWDTEAFF
J gene: TRBJ2-1; V gene: TRBV4-3; CDR3 protein: CASSQGRASGRRGNEQFF
J gene: TRBJ1-2; V gene: TRBV27; CDR3 protein: CASSPGTVGDYGYTF
J gene: TRBJ2-4; V gene: TRBV7-2; CDR3 protein: CASSPPQQGAKNIQYF
J gene: TRBJ1-2; V gene: TRBV10-3; CDR3 protein: CAIRDPGQGYGYTF
J gene: TRBJ2-1; V gene: TRBV7-2; CDR3 protein: CASSLGSLYEQFF
J gene: TRBJ2-2; V gene: TRBV5-6; CDR3 protein: CASSLRLAGVTGELFF